Sequencing of this T cell receptor beta chain was carried out in a study of immune heterogeneity within non-small cell lung tumors. Study context: A few squamous cell carcinomas, some 11 non-squamous carcinomas and 1 not otherwise specified made up the tumors. Notes on the study in general: Each patient's tumor sites shared recurring identical dominant CDR3 beta clonotypes, and individual sites also carried their own high-frequency clones. Between individual patients, the high-frequency T-cell receptor beta clonotypes largely differed.

The authors amplified TCR beta CDR3 by multiplex PCR with 32 V and 13 J primers. In TCRdb, the multiplex PCR reads were re-called with MiXCR into one record per CDR3 protein. Of roughly 11,000 distinct CDR3 sequences in the sample, more than 25% are singletons; the top ten hold roughly a fifth. Genomic DNA from bulk tumor acted as the template, and 600 ng was loaded per sample. During surgery, several far-apart biopsies were obtained from every primary tumor. Untreated, newly diagnosed non-small cell lung cancer patients underwent curative surgery. Having surgery with curative intent, the donors were patients newly diagnosed with non-small cell lung cancer. This clonotype was picked up a small number of times. Its antigen is undetermined. V lost 5 bases to trimming and J lost 1 base, with 16 bases between them. Germline CDR1 and CDR2: MNHEY and SMNVEV (reference sequence). The CDR3 contains 16 residues.

The chain recombines TRBV27 with TRBJ2-3, with D possibly TRBD2 on 6 matching bases. Sequencing input: lung tumor tissue. The clonotype comes from a woman aged 50 to 60 with non-small cell lung cancer. CDR3 amino acids: CASSHSTSLGTDTQYF. The CDR3 DNA is TGTGCCAGCAGTCACAGTACTAGCCTCGGCACAGATACGCAGTATTTT.